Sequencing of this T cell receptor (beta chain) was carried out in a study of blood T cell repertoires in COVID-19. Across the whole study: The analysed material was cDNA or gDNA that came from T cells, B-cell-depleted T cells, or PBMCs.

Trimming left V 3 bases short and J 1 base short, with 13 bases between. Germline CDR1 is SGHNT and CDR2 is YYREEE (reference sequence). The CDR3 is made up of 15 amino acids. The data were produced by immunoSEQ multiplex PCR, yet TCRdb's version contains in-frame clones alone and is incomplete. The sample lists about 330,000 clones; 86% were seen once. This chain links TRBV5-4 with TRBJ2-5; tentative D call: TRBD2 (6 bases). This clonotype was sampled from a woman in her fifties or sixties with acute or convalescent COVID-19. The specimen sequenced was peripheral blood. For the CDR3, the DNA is TGTGCCAGCAGCTGGGGATTAGCGGCCCAAGAGACCCAGTACTTC. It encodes CASSWGLAAQETQYF.